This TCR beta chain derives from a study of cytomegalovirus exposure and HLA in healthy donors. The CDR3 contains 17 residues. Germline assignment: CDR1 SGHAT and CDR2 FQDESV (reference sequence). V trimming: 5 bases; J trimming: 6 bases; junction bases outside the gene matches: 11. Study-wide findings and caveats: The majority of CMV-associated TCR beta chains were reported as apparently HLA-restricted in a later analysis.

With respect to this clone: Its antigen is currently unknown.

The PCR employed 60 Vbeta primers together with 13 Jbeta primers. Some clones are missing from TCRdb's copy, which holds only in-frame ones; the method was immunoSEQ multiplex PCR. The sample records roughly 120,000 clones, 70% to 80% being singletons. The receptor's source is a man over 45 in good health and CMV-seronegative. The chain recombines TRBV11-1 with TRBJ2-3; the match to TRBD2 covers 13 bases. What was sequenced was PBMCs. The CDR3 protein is CASSPRLAGGGFDTQYF. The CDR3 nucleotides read TGTGCCAGCAGCCCAAGACTAGCGGGGGGTGGGTTCGATACGCAGTATTTT.